This T cell receptor beta chain comes out of a study of early T cells in non-severe SARS-CoV-2 infection. Study in general: The input, bulk RNA from unsorted whole blood, was sequenced, and chains were unpaired. Study-level findings and limits: The VDJdb matching leaned toward anti-spike CD8 responses and overlooked private and CD4 specificities.

CDR1 and CDR2 (germline): ENHRY, SYGVKD. The CDR3 length is 16 residues. With 3 bases removed from V and 0 bases from J, the gap between germline ends came to 15 bases. Individual cDNA molecules were tagged with unique molecular identifiers. Using its own MiXCR run on the 5' RACE reads, TCRdb lists one record per CDR3 protein. Of roughly 92,000 distinct CDR3 sequences detected, less than 15% appear once; the ten largest clones hold 4.4%. In regard to this clonotype: Its antigen is not identified.

The clonotype originates from an adult who was a healthcare worker with PCR-confirmed SARS-CoV-2 infection or an uninfected control (not recorded which). This chain uses TRBV10-3 with TRBJ2-7, with D perhaps being TRBD1 or TRBD2 (5 bases each). The sequencing used whole blood, collected at baseline. The CDR3 sequence: CAISDSGTPSSYEQYF. Written as DNA, the CDR3 is TGTGCCATCAGTGATTCCGGGACCCCAAGCTCCTACGAGCAGTACTTC.